This T cell receptor beta chain was found in a study of shared clonotypes between healthy human individuals. Study observations and caveats: Compared with memory subsets, naive subsets generally had larger estimated richness.

Regarding this clone: The target antigen is unknown.

Germline V gives CDR1 SGHTA, CDR2 FQGNSA. This CDR3 comprises 16 residues. Losses at the gene ends were 5 bases for V and 6 bases for J; bases not matched to a gene: 11. The data were produced by immunoSEQ multiplex PCR, yet TCRdb's version contains in-frame clones alone and is incomplete. The table includes over 950,000 clones, 60% to 85% detected once. Splitting of CD4+ cells produced CD45RA+ naive and CD45RA-negative memory subsets. The sequenced sample was memory CD4+ T cells from PBMCs. As to subset: CD45RA-negative fraction. The J gene is TRBJ2-1, the V gene TRBV7-2; 9 bases map to TRBD1. The sequence was collected from a man aged 18-30 years in good health. Some clones in this sample may be carry-over from other donors' samples. The CDR3 sequence is CASSPRTGVLVNEQFF. CDR3 coding DNA: TGTGCCAGCAGCCCCCGGACAGGGGTCCTTGTCAATGAGCAGTTCTTC.